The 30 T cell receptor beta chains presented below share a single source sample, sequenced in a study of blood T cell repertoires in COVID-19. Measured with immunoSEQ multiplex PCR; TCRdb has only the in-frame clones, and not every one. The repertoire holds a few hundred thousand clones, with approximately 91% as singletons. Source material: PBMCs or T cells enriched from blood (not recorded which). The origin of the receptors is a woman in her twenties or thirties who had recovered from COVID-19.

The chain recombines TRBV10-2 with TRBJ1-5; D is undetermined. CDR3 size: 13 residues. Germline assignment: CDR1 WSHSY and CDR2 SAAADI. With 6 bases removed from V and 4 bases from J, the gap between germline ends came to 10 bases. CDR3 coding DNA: TGCGCCAGCAGCGGCAGGTCAAATCAGCCCCAGCATTTT. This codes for CASSGRSNQPQHF.

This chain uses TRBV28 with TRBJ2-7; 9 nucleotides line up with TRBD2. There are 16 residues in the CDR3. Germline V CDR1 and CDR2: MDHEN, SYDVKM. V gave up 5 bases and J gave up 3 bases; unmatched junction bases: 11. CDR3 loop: CASSAPTGTSIYEQYF. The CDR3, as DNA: TGTGCCAGCAGTGCTCCGACCGGGACTAGCATCTACGAGCAGTACTTC.

The CDR3 DNA reads TGTGCCAGCAGCTCCCCAGGGACAGAGACCTACGAGCAGTACTTC. Translated: CASSSPGTETYEQYF. The chain joins TRBV5-4 to TRBJ2-7, with 7 bases fitting TRBD1. This CDR3 spans 15 amino acids. Germline CDR1 is SGHNT and CDR2 is YYREEE (reference sequence). Trimming took 3 bases from V and 2 from J; bases not matched to a gene: 8.

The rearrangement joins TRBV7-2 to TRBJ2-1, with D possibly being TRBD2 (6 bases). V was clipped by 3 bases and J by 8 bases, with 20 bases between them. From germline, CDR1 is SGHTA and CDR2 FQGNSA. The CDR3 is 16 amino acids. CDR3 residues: CASSLGVERAGDEQFF. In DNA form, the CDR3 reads TGTGCCAGCAGCTTGGGGGTTGAGCGGGCTGGAGATGAGCAGTTCTTC.

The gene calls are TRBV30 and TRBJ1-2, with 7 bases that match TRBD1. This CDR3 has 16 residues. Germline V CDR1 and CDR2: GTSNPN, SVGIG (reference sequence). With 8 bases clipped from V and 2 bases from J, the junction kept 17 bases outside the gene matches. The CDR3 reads CARSEGQLGTNYGYTF. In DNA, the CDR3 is TGTGCCCGATCCGAGGGACAGTTGGGTACGAACTATGGCTACACCTTC.

CDR3 sequence reads: CASTGGVSSYNEQFF. The CDR3 nucleotides are TGTGCCAGCACTGGCGGGGTGAGCTCCTACAATGAGCAGTTCTTC. The genes are TRBV5-4 and TRBJ2-1; D is perhaps TRBD2 (6 bases). Germline lookup yields CDR1 SGHNT and CDR2 YYREEE (reference sequence). The germline V and J ends were trimmed by 6 bases and 0 bases, with 13 bases remaining between them. The CDR3 length is 15 residues.

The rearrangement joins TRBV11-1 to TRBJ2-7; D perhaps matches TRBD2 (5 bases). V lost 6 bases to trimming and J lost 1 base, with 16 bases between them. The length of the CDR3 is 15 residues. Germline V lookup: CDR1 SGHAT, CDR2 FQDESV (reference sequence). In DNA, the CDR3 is TGTGCCAGCAGTTACACTAGAGTTAGATCCTACGAGCAGTACTTC. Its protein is CASSYTRVRSYEQYF. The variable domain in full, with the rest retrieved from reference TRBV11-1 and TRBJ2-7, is EAEVAQSPRYKITEKSQAVAFWCDPISGHATLYWYRQILGQGPELLVQFQDESVVDDSQLPKDRFSAERLKGVDSTLKIQPAELGDSAMYLCASSYTRVRSYEQYFGPGTRLTVT.

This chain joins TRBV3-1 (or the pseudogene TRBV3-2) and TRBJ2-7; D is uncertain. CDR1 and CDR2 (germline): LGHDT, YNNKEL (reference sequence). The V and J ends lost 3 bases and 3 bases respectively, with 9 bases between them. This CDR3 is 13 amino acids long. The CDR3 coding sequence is TGTGCCAGCAGCCAGGCTAGTGTCTACGAGCAGTACTTC. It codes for CASSQASVYEQYF.

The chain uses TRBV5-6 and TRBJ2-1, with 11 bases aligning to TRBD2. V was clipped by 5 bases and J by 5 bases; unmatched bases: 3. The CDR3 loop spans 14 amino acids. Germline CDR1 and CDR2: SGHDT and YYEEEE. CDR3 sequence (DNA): TGTGCCAGCAGTACTAGCGGGGGCAACAATGAGCAGTTCTTC. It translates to CASSTSGGNNEQFF.

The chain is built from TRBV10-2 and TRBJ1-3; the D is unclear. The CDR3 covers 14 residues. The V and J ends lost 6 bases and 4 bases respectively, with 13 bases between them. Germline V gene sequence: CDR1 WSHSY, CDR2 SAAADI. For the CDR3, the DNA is TGCGCCAGCAGACTCGACCCCGGGGGAAACACCATATATTTT. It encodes CASRLDPGGNTIYF.

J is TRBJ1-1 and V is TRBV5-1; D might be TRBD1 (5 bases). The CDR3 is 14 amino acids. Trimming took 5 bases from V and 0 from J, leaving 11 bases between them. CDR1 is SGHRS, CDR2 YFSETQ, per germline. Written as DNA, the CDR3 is TGCGCCAGCAGTGGGTCGACAGTGAACACTGAAGCTTTCTTT. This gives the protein CASSGSTVNTEAFF.

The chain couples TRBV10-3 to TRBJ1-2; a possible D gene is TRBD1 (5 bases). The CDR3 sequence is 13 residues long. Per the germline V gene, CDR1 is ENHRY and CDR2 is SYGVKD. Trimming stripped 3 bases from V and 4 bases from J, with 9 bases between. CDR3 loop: CAISDIGAYGYTF. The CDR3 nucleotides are TGTGCCATCAGTGATATAGGGGCCTATGGCTACACCTTC.

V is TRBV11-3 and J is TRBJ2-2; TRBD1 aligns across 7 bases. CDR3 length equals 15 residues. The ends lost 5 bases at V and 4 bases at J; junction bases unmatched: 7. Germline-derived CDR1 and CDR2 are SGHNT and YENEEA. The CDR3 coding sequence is TGTGCCAGCAGCCCACGGGACAGATTCACCGGGGAGCTGTTTTTT. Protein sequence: CASSPRDRFTGELFF. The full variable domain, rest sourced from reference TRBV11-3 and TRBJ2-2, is EAGVVQSPRYKIIEKKQPVAFWCNPISGHNTLYWYLQNLGQGPELLIRYENEEAVDDSQLPKDRFSAERLKGVDSTLKIQPAELGDSAVYLCASSPRDRFTGELFFGEGSRLTVL.

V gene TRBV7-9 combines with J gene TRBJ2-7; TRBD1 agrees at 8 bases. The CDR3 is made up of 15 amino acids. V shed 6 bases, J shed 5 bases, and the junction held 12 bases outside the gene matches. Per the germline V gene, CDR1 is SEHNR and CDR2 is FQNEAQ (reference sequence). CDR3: CASRSSSRGLNEQYF. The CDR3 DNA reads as TGTGCCAGCAGAAGCTCCTCCAGGGGGCTCAACGAGCAGTACTTC.

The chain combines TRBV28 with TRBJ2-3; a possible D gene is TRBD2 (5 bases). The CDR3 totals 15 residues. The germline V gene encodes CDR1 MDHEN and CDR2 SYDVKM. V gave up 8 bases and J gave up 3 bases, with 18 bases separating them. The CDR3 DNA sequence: TGTGCCAGCCAGGTTTCGCGGGCCCGGACAGATACGCAGTATTTT. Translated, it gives CASQVSRARTDTQYF.

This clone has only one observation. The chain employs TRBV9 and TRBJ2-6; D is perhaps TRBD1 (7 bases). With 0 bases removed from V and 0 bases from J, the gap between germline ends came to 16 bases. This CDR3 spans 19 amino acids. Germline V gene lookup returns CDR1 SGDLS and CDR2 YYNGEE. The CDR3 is CASSVDPDREDSGANVLTF. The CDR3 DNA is TGTGCCAGCAGCGTAGATCCCGACAGGGAGGACTCTGGGGCCAACGTCCTGACTTTC.

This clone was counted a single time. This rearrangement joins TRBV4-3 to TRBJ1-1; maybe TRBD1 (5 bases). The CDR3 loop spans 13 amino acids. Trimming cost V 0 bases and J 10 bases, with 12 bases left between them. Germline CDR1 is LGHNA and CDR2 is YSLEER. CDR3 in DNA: TGCGCCAGCAGCCAAGATTTGGGGCTAGGAGCTTTCTTT. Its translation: CASSQDLGLGAFF.

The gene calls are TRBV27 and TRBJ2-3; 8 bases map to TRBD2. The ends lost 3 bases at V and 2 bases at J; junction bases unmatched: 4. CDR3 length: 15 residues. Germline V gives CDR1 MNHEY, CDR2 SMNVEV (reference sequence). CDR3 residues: CASSFPGGATDTQYF. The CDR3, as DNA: TGTGCCAGCAGTTTTCCGGGGGGGGCCACAGATACGCAGTATTTT.

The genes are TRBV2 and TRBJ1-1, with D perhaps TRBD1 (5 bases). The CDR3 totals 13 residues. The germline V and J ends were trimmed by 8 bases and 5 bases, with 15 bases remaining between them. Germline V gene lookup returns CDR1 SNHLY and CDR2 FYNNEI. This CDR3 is CASGAGGWTEAFF. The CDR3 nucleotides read TGTGCCAGCGGGGCGGGGGGTTGGACTGAAGCTTTCTTT.

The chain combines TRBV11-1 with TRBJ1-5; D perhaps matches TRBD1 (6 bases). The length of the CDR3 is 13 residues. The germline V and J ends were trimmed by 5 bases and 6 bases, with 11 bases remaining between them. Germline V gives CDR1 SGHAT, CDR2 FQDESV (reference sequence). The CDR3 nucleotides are TGTGCCAGCAGCCTATCACAGGGTCAGCCCCAGCATTTT. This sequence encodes CASSLSQGQPQHF. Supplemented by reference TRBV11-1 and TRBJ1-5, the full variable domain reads EAEVAQSPRYKITEKSQAVAFWCDPISGHATLYWYRQILGQGPELLVQFQDESVVDDSQLPKDRFSAERLKGVDSTLKIQPAELGDSAMYLCASSLSQGQPQHFGDGTRLSIL.

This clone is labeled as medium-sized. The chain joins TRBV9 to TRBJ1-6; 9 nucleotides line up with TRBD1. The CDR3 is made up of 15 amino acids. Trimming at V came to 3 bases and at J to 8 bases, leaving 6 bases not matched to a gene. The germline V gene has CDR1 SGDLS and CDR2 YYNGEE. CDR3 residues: CASSALTGGDSPLHF. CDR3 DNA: TGTGCCAGCAGCGCATTAACAGGGGGCGATTCACCCCTCCACTTT.

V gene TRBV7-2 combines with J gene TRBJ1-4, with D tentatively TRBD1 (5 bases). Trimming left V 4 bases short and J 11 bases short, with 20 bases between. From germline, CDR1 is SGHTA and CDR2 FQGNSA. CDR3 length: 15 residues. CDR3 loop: CASSSEGRVFSKLFF. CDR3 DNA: TGTGCCAGCAGCTCCGAGGGGAGGGTATTCTCGAAACTGTTTTTT.

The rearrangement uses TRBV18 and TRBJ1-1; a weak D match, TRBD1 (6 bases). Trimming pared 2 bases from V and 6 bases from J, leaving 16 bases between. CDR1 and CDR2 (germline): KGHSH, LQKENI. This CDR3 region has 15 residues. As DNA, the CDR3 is TGTGCCAGCTCACCAGGGCTGGGGGCTTGGCCTGAAGCTTTCTTT. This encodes CASSPGLGAWPEAFF. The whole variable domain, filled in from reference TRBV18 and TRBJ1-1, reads NAGVMQNPRHLVRRRGQEARLRCSPMKGHSHVYWYRQLPEEGLKFMVYLQKENIIDESGMPKERFSAEFPKEGPSILRIQQVVRGDSAAYFCASSPGLGAWPEAFFGQGTRLTVV.

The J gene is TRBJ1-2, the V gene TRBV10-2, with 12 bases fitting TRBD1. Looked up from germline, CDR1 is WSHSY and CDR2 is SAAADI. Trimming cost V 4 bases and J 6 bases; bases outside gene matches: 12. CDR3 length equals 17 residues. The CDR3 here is CASSGGTGGVKGNGYTF. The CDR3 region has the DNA TGCGCCAGCAGTGGAGGGACAGGGGGCGTCAAGGGGAATGGCTACACCTTC.

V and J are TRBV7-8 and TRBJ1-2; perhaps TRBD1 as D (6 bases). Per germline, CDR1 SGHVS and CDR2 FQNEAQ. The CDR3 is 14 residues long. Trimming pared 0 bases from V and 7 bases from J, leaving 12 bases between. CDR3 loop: CASSLAPTGFGYTF. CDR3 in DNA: TGTGCCAGCAGCTTAGCCCCCACAGGGTTTGGCTACACCTTC.

Written as DNA, the CDR3 is TGTGCCTGGAGTGGGGATCTAAGGATAAGGACTAGCGGGAGAAGGATTGAGCAGTTCTTC. As protein: CAWSGDLRIRTSGRRIEQFF. The chain links TRBV30 to TRBJ2-1; TRBD2 matches at 13 bases. With 1 base clipped from V and 9 bases from J, the junction kept 21 bases outside the gene matches. Germline-derived CDR1 and CDR2 are GTSNPN and SVGIG (reference sequence). CDR3 size: 20 residues.

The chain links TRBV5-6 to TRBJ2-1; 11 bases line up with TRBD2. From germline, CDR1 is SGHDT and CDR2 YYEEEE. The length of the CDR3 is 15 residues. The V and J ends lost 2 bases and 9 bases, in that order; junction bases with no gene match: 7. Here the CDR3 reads CASSFPSGRIGEQFF. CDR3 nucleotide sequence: TGTGCCAGCAGCTTTCCTAGCGGGAGGATCGGTGAGCAGTTCTTC.

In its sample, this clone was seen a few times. This CDR3 reads CAWSWSGGTGELFF. The CDR3 nucleotides read TGTGCCTGGAGTTGGTCGGGGGGGACCGGGGAGCTGTTTTTT. This chain links TRBV30 with TRBJ2-2; 8 bases map to TRBD2. This CDR3 is built from 14 residues. Per germline, CDR1 GTSNPN and CDR2 SVGIG (reference sequence). V lost 2 bases, J lost 5 bases, and 4 bases stayed unmatched.

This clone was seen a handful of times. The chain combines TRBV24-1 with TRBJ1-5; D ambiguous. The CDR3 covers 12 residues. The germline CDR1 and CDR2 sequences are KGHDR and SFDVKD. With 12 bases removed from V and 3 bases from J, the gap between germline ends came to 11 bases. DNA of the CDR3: TGTGCCGATCCTGCAGACAATCAGCCCCAGCATTTT. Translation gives CADPADNQPQHF.

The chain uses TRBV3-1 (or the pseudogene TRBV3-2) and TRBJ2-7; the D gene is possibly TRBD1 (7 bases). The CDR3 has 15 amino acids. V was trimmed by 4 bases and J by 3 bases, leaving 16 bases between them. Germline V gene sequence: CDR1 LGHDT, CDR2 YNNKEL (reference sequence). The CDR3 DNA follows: TGTGCCAGCAGCCGGAAGGGGCAGGGGGGCTACGAGCAGTACTTC. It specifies CASSRKGQGGYEQYF.